The 18 T cell receptor beta chains below were found in one sample sequenced in a study of cytomegalovirus exposure and HLA in healthy donors. Assay used: immunoSEQ multiplex PCR; TCRdb lists only in-frame clones, some missing. The sample lists some 180,000 clones; about 89% were seen once. Material: PBMCs. The receptors were sampled from a man in his thirties or forties in good health and CMV-seropositive.

The chain joins TRBV4-3 to TRBJ2-2, with 9 bases aligning to TRBD2. CDR3 length equals 16 residues. Germline V lookup: CDR1 LGHNA, CDR2 YSLEER. Losses at the gene ends were 0 bases for V and 6 bases for J; bases not matched to a gene: 5. For the CDR3, the DNA is TGCGCCAGCAGCCAAGACGTTGGACTAGCGTCCGGGGAGCTGTTTTTT. This codes for CASSQDVGLASGELFF.

This clone was seen a handful of times. The chain is built from TRBV19 and TRBJ2-7; tentatively, D is TRBD2 (6 bases). The V and J ends lost 6 bases and 2 bases respectively, with 8 bases between them. The germline CDR1 and CDR2 sequences are LNHDA and SQIVND (reference sequence). The CDR3 totals 12 residues. CDR3 DNA sequence: TGTGCCAGTAGCCCGGGAGCCTACGAGCAGTACTTC. Amino acid sequence: CASSPGAYEQYF.

J is TRBJ1-1 and V is TRBV11-2; the D is unclear. Trimming removed 2 bases at V and 5 bases at J, with 9 bases between. Germline CDR1 reads SGHAT; CDR2 reads FQNNGV. The CDR3 sequence is 13 residues long. CDR3 region: CASSLRRRTEAFF. The CDR3 DNA reads TGTGCCAGCAGCTTACGTCGTCGGACTGAAGCTTTCTTT.

The genes are TRBV4-1 and TRBJ2-3; no definite D call. CDR1 and CDR2 (germline): MGHRA, YSYEKL. This CDR3 contains 12 residues. Trimming removed 3 bases at V and 0 bases at J, with 1 base between. The CDR3 sequence is CASSQSTDTQYF. DNA for the CDR3: TGCGCCAGCAGCCAGAGCACAGATACGCAGTATTTT.

Of note for this clone: Within the sample, other DNA sequences also encode this same CDR3. The V gene is TRBV5-1, the J gene TRBJ2-7; no reliable D call. The CDR3 totals 11 residues. V was clipped by 4 bases and J by 3 bases, with 5 bases between them. Germline V gene data show CDR1 as SGHRS and CDR2 as YFSETQ. CDR3 nucleotides: TGCGCCAGCAGCCTCAACTACGAGCAGTACTTC. Its translation: CASSLNYEQYF. Based on the CDR3 plus reference TRBV5-1 and TRBJ2-7, the full variable domain is KAGVTQTPRYLIKTRGQQVTLSCSPISGHRSVSWYQQTPGQGLQFLFEYFSETQRNKGNFPGRFSGRQFSNSRSEMNVSTLELGDSALYLCASSLNYEQYFGPGTRLTVT.

V gene TRBV27 combines with J gene TRBJ2-1; unclear D gene. Germline CDR1 reads MNHEY; CDR2 reads SMNVEV (reference sequence). This CDR3 spans 16 amino acids. Between the trimmed V and J ends, which lost 7 bases and 0 bases, there was a span of 16 bases. CDR3 region: CASTLSWVSSYNEQFF. CDR3 sequence (DNA): TGTGCCAGCACCTTAAGCTGGGTTAGCTCCTACAATGAGCAGTTCTTC.

This chain joins TRBV29-1 and TRBJ2-7; 9 bases map to TRBD1. This CDR3 has 14 amino acids. The junction had 11 bases not matched to a gene; V was cut back by 6 bases and J by 5 bases. Germline V gene sequence: CDR1 SQVTM, CDR2 ANQGSEA. CDR3 in DNA: TGCAGCGTAAAATCCGGGACAGGGATACACGAGCAGTACTTC. It encodes CSVKSGTGIHEQYF.

The chain joins TRBV10-3 to TRBJ1-2; D is unclear. Germline V gene lookup returns CDR1 ENHRY and CDR2 SYGVKD. Trimming cost V 3 bases and J 10 bases, with 9 bases left between them. The CDR3 contains 11 residues. CDR3 nucleotide sequence: TGTGCCATCAGTGACAGCTACCTCTACACCTTC. This encodes CAISDSYLYTF.

This clone was found a few times. The CDR3 loop is CASSTGSDTDTQYF. CDR3 nucleotides: TGTGCCAGCAGCACAGGGTCGGACACAGATACGCAGTATTTT. The V and J genes are TRBV6-4 and TRBJ2-3, with D possibly being TRBD1 (6 bases). This CDR3 spans 14 amino acids. Trimming cost V 6 bases and J 2 bases, with 12 bases left between them. Germline CDR1 and CDR2: MRHNA and SNTAGT.

CDR3 sequence: CASSQGSEPSYEQYF. The CDR3 region has the DNA TGCGCCAGCAGCCAAGGGAGTGAACCTTCCTACGAGCAGTACTTC. V usage is TRBV4-3 and J usage is TRBJ2-7; D not certain. This CDR3 contains 15 residues. Between the trimmed V and J ends, which lost 1 base and 1 base, there was a span of 11 bases. Looked up from germline, CDR1 is LGHNA and CDR2 is YSLEER.

Only a few counts were recorded for this clone. Different DNA sequences within this sample yield the same CDR3. The chain carries TRBV27 and TRBJ1-6, with TRBD1 matching over 8 bases. The CDR3 is made up of 13 amino acids. Germline trimming cut 6 bases from V and 10 bases from J; bases unmatched to any gene: 5. Germline CDR1 is MNHEY and CDR2 is SMNVEV (reference sequence). In nucleotides, the CDR3 is TGTGCCAGCAGCAGACAGGGGAACTCACCCCTCCACTTT. Translating it yields CASSRQGNSPLHF.

The V call is TRBV5-6, the J call TRBJ2-6, with D uncertain. Trimming took 4 bases from V and 4 from J, leaving 6 bases between them. This CDR3 spans 13 amino acids. The germline gives CDR1 SGHDT, CDR2 YYEEEE. The CDR3 DNA reads as TGTGCCAGCAGCCCCCTGGGGGCCAACGTCCTGACTTTC. It is translated as CASSPLGANVLTF.

V gene TRBV11-2 combines with J gene TRBJ2-2; 7 bases agree with TRBD1. J gave up 5 bases and V 4 bases, and 4 bases lay outside the gene matches. The CDR3 extends over 14 amino acids. Germline loops: CDR1 SGHAT, CDR2 FQNNGV. As DNA, the CDR3 is TGTGCCAGCAGCTCGGACAGGCTGACCGGGGAGCTGTTTTTT. As protein: CASSSDRLTGELFF. Together with reference TRBV11-2 and TRBJ2-2, the CDR3 gives the full variable domain: EAGVAQSPRYKIIEKRQSVAFWCNPISGHATLYWYQQILGQGPKLLIQFQNNGVVDDSQLPKDRFSAERLKGVDSTLKIQPAKLEDSAVYLCASSSDRLTGELFFGEGSRLTVL.

This sequence joins TRBV29-1 and TRBJ1-1; unclear D gene. The CDR3 runs 13 residues. V lost 6 bases and J lost 4, with 15 bases in between. Germline V gene sequence: CDR1 SQVTM, CDR2 ANQGSEA. The DNA for the CDR3 is TGCAGCGTAGACCTACGGGGAGGCACTGAAGCTTTCTTT. It yields the protein CSVDLRGGTEAFF.

The CDR3 loop reads CANARGTNTEAFF. Written as DNA, the CDR3 is TGTGCCAACGCCAGGGGAACGAACACTGAAGCTTTCTTT. This chain uses TRBV11-2 with TRBJ1-1; perhaps TRBD1 as D (6 bases). Germline CDR1 SGHAT, CDR2 FQNNGV. The V end was cut by 10 bases, the J end by 1 base, with 13 bases between. This CDR3 contains 13 residues. Variable domain in full (rest from reference TRBV11-2 and TRBJ1-1): EAGVAQSPRYKIIEKRQSVAFWCNPISGHATLYWYQQILGQGPKLLIQFQNNGVVDDSQLPKDRFSAERLKGVDSTLKIQPAKLEDSAVYLCANARGTNTEAFFGQGTRLTVV.

This sequence joins TRBV5-1 and TRBJ1-2, with TRBD1 identical over 12 bases. Germline V gene lookup returns CDR1 SGHRS and CDR2 YFSETQ. The V gene end was trimmed by 3 bases and the J gene end by 8 bases; junction bases not matched to a gene: 5. The CDR3 sequence is 14 residues long. The CDR3 loop reads CASSSGQGARGYTF. The CDR3 DNA follows: TGCGCCAGCAGCTCGGGACAGGGGGCTAGGGGCTACACCTTC.

CDR3 loop: CASSIQGASGANVLTF. Written as DNA, the CDR3 is TGTGCCAGCAGTATCCAAGGGGCCTCTGGGGCCAACGTCCTGACTTTC. This chain links TRBV2 with TRBJ2-6; D might be TRBD1 (5 bases). The V and J ends lost 5 bases and 0 bases respectively, with 11 bases between them. Germline V lookup: CDR1 SNHLY, CDR2 FYNNEI. This CDR3 is 16 amino acids long.

The table lists this clone with a count of one. The chain has TRBV5-1 and TRBJ2-2; TRBD2 is a possible D gene (6 bases). The CDR3 has 15 amino acids. Germline assignment: CDR1 SGHRS and CDR2 YFSETQ. V was clipped by 7 bases and J by 0 bases, with 13 bases between them. The DNA for the CDR3 is TGCGCCAGCTCCCGCGGGACTTCGAACACCGGGGAGCTGTTTTTT. Translation: CASSRGTSNTGELFF.